This T cell receptor beta chain was documented in a study of cytomegalovirus exposure and HLA in healthy donors. CDR1 and CDR2 (germline): MNHEY, SMNVEV (reference sequence). V gave up 1 base and J gave up 1 base, with 14 bases separating them. The length of the CDR3 is 18 residues. Both 60 Vbeta primers and 13 Jbeta primers went into the PCR. Assay: immunoSEQ multiplex PCR; the TCRdb copy retains only in-frame clones and omits some. This sample carries 90,000 to 150,000 clones, roughly 70% of them seen once, and the ten largest clones take less than 3.5%. This receptor was identified in a woman aged 40-49 years in good health and CMV-seropositive. The J gene is TRBJ1-6, the V gene TRBV27; D is possibly TRBD1 (6 bases). Sequencing was carried out using PBMCs. CDR3: CASSLFSGQTSYNSPLHF. CDR3 sequence (DNA): TGTGCCAGCAGTTTATTTTCCGGACAGACGTCCTATAATTCACCCCTCCACTTT.